Described below is a single T cell receptor (beta chain) sequence and its context. The source of the sample is a study of OX40 agonist ivuxolimab in advanced cancers. Profiled with immunoSEQ multiplex PCR; TCRdb holds only in-frame clones, not every one. The data contain roughly 76,000 clones, 80% to 95% of them seen just once; the ten biggest clones take up 6% to 8%. V gave up 0 bases and J gave up 3 bases; unmatched junction bases: 5. Germline V gene sequence: CDR1 MRHNA, CDR2 SNTAGT. This CDR3 contains 16 residues. This TCR was recovered from an adult with an advanced solid tumor such as melanoma, head and neck, liver or kidney cancer. The V and J genes are TRBV6-4 and TRBJ2-3; 8 nucleotides align to TRBD2. Sample: CD4+ or CD8+ T cells sorted from blood, taken in a trial of the OX40 agonist ivuxolimab. CDR3 bases: TGTGCCAGCAGTGACTCCCCCGGGGGGGCTACAGATACGCAGTATTTT. Residues: CASSDSPGGATDTQYF.